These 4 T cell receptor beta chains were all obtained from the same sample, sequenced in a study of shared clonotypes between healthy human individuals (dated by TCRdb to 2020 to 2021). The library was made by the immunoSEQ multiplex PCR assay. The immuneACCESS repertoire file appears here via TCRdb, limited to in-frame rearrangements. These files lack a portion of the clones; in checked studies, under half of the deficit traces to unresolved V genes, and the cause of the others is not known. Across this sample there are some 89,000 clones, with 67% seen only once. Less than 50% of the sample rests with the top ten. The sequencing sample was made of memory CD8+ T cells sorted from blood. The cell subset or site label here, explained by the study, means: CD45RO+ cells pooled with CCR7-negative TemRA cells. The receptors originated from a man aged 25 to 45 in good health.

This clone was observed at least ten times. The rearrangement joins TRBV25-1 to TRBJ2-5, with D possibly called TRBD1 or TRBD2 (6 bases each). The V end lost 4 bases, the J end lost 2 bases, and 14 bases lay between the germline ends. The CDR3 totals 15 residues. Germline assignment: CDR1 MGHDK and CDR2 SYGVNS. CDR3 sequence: CASSGGGQGQETQYF. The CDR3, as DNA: TGTGCCAGCAGTGGAGGGGGGCAGGGGCAAGAGACCCAGTACTTC.

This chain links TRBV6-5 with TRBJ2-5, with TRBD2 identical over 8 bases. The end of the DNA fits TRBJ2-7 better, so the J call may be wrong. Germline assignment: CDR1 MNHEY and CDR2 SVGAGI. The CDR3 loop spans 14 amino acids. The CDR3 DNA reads TGTGCCAGCAGTTGGGGACTAGGCGGCTACGAGCAGTACTTC. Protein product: CASSWGLGGYEQYF.

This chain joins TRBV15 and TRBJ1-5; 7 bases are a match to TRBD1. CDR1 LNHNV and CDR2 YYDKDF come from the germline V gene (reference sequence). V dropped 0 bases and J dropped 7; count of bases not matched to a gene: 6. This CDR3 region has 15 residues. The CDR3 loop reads CATSRDQGVSQPQHF. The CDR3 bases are TGTGCCACCAGCAGAGATCAGGGGGTCTCCCAGCCCCAGCATTTT.

The CDR3 sequence: CASSFWRGGTEAFF. The CDR3 DNA is TGTGCCAGCAGTTTTTGGAGGGGAGGCACTGAAGCTTTCTTT. The V and J genes are TRBV28 and TRBJ1-1; D might be TRBD1 (5 bases). The CDR3 length is 14 residues. Deletions cut 3 bases from V and 4 bases from J, with 12 bases between. Germline loops: CDR1 MDHEN, CDR2 SYDVKM.